These 27 T cell receptor beta chains originate from one sample sequenced in a study of vaccination and CD4 T cells after COVID-19. One entry per CDR3 protein results from TCRdb running MiXCR on the PCR reads. The data contain about 21,000 distinct CDR3 sequences, under 75% of them seen just once; the ten biggest clones take up approximately 0.99%. The sample was CD4+ T cells from blood, taken before SARS-CoV-2 vaccination. Receptors were obtained from a human donor who had recovered from COVID-19.

The gene calls are TRBV27 and TRBJ1-5; TRBD1 agrees at 8 bases. The CDR3 runs 15 residues. Germline values: CDR1 MNHEY, CDR2 SMNVEV (reference sequence). V shed 5 bases and J 4 bases; nucleotides not matched to a gene: 7. CDR3 sequence reads: CASSAGQGRNQPQHF. CDR3 DNA sequence: TGTGCCAGCAGTGCCGGACAGGGCCGGAATCAGCCCCAGCATTTT.

The chain recombines TRBV20-1 with TRBJ2-5; 8 bases agree with TRBD1. This CDR3 is built from 14 residues. In germline, CDR1 is DFQATT, CDR2 SNEGSKA (reference sequence). Trimming cost V 0 bases and J 3 bases; bases outside gene matches: 3. Written as DNA, the CDR3 is TGCAGTGCTAGAGATTTGACAGGGGAAGAGACCCAGTACTTC. It yields the protein CSARDLTGEETQYF.

The rearrangement links TRBV12-3 or TRBV12-4 to TRBJ2-2; 10 bases map to TRBD2. The length of the CDR3 is 15 residues. The trim removed 6 bases at V and 2 bases at J, leaving 3 bases unmatched. CDR3 region: CASRRTSGNTGELFF. CDR3 DNA sequence: TGTGCCAGCAGGAGGACTAGCGGTAACACCGGGGAGCTGTTTTTT.

The V call is TRBV20-1, the J call TRBJ2-7; D uncertain. The CDR3 totals 14 residues. Looked up from germline, CDR1 is DFQATT and CDR2 is SNEGSKA (reference sequence). Trimming cost V 6 bases and J 0 bases, with 15 bases left between them. The DNA of the CDR3 is TGCAGTGCCCGGTGGACGGAAAGCTCCTACGAGCAGTACTTC. It is translated as CSARWTESSYEQYF.

This clonotype was detected only a few times. The chain links TRBV20-1 to TRBJ1-3; D not certain. This CDR3 spans 13 amino acids. CDR1 is DFQATT and CDR2 is SNEGSKA in the germline V gene (reference sequence). The V end was cut by 5 bases, the J end by 0 bases, with 8 bases between. This CDR3 reads CSAPKNSGNTIYF. DNA for the CDR3: TGCAGTGCTCCCAAAAACTCTGGAAACACCATATATTTT.

The gene calls are TRBV20-1 and TRBJ2-2, with 9 positions matching TRBD2. The V and J ends lost 6 bases and 9 bases, in that order; junction bases with no gene match: 5. The CDR3 extends over 12 amino acids. Germline values: CDR1 DFQATT, CDR2 SNEGSKA (reference sequence). The CDR3 coding sequence is TGCAGTGCAGCGGGAGGCGTCAGGGAGCTGTTTTTT. Translated: CSAAGGVRELFF.

The DNA of the CDR3 is TGCAGCGTTGAAGCGGGAGAGAACTATGGCTACACCTTC. Translation gives CSVEAGENYGYTF. The chain carries TRBV29-1 and TRBJ1-2; D not resolved. This CDR3 has 13 residues. Germline lookup yields CDR1 SQVTM and CDR2 ANQGSEA. V was cut by 1 base and J by 2 bases, with 8 bases left in between.

This clonotype was picked up a small number of times. V gene TRBV6-1 combines with J gene TRBJ2-7; 7 nucleotides align to TRBD1. The J segment lost 1 base and the V segment lost 5 bases, leaving 8 bases of the junction unmatched. CDR3 size: 15 residues. From germline, CDR1 is MNHNS and CDR2 SASEGT. The CDR3 protein is CASSQGPTGSYEQYF. The CDR3 DNA reads TGTGCCAGCAGTCAAGGGCCGACAGGGTCCTACGAGCAGTACTTC.

This clonotype was picked up a small number of times. The rearrangement joins TRBV20-1 to TRBJ2-3; D is unresolved. In germline, CDR1 is DFQATT, CDR2 SNEGSKA (reference sequence). The CDR3 has 13 residues. Between the trimmed V and J ends, which lost 6 bases and 4 bases, there was a span of 14 bases. The CDR3 loop is CSAKLIGPDTQYF. The CDR3 region has the DNA TGCAGTGCAAAACTTATCGGGCCAGATACGCAGTATTTT.

The chain employs TRBV20-1 and TRBJ2-3, with D possibly being TRBD2 (5 bases). V dropped 0 bases and J dropped 4 bases, with 20 bases sitting between them. CDR3 length: 17 residues. The germline CDR1 and CDR2 sequences are DFQATT and SNEGSKA (reference sequence). This chain's CDR3 is CSAREYRESYRADTQYF. DNA for the CDR3: TGCAGTGCTAGAGAATATCGGGAATCGTACCGCGCAGATACGCAGTATTTT.

The chain combines TRBV19 with TRBJ1-2; no firm D call. The ends were cut back, 0 bases at V and 7 bases at J, with 12 bases in the middle. The CDR3 is 14 amino acids. Germline loops: CDR1 LNHDA, CDR2 SQIVND (reference sequence). CDR3 sequence reads: CASSIDLTGSGYTF. For the CDR3, the DNA is TGTGCCAGTAGTATAGATTTGACGGGGAGTGGCTACACCTTC.

This chain joins TRBV20-1 and TRBJ2-3; 13 bases fit TRBD2. Germline lookup yields CDR1 DFQATT and CDR2 SNEGSKA (reference sequence). Trimming took 6 bases from V and 1 from J; bases not matched to a gene: 4. The CDR3 totals 15 residues. As DNA, the CDR3 is TGCAGTGCGCCTACTAGCGGGAGGGGCACAGATACGCAGTATTTT. This translates into CSAPTSGRGTDTQYF.

This rearrangement joins TRBV20-1 to TRBJ2-3; the match to TRBD2 covers 7 bases. The CDR3 is 21 amino acids. Germline values: CDR1 DFQATT, CDR2 SNEGSKA (reference sequence). The V gene end was trimmed by 3 bases and the J gene end by 2 bases; junction bases not matched to a gene: 26. The chain's CDR3 is CSASGYEAGAGAGILTDTQYF. In DNA form, the CDR3 reads TGCAGTGCTAGTGGCTATGAAGCGGGTGCGGGAGCGGGAATCCTCACAGATACGCAGTATTTT.

This clonotype was counted only a few times. This chain connects TRBV28 to TRBJ2-7; D possibly corresponds to TRBD2 (5 bases). The ends were cut back, 6 bases at V and 4 bases at J, with 7 bases in the middle. The CDR3 length is 11 residues. Germline V gene sequence: CDR1 MDHEN, CDR2 SYDVKM. The CDR3 DNA is TGTGCCAGCAGGGAGGCTTACGAGCAGTACTTC. Translation: CASREAYEQYF. The full variable domain, with the rest looked up from reference TRBV28 and TRBJ2-7, is DVKVTQSSRYLVKRTGEKVFLECVQDMDHENMFWYRQDPGLGLRLIYFSYDVKMKEKGDIPEGYSVSREKKERFSLILESASTNQTSMYLCASREAYEQYFGPGTRLTVT.

The gene calls are TRBV6-5 and TRBJ1-1; TRBD1 agrees at 8 bases. The CDR3 contains 16 residues. The germline gives CDR1 MNHEY, CDR2 SVGAGI. The J segment lost 1 base and the V segment lost 2 bases, leaving 6 bases of the junction unmatched. Here the CDR3 reads CASSYTRTGRNTEAFF. The CDR3 coding sequence is TGTGCCAGCAGTTACACGAGGACAGGGAGGAACACTGAAGCTTTCTTT.

This clonotype has more than one count but fewer than ten. The chain uses TRBV10-1 and TRBJ2-2, with D maybe TRBD1 (5 bases). The V gene lost 0 bases and the J gene lost 7 bases, with 15 bases spanning the gap. The germline CDR1 and CDR2 sequences are WNHNN and SYGVQD (reference sequence). The CDR3 extends over 16 amino acids. In DNA, the CDR3 is TGCGCCAGCAGTGAGTCAAGCCTTTTAAGGGGCGGGGAGCTGTTTTTT. The encoded protein is CASSESSLLRGGELFF.

The rearrangement links TRBV2 to TRBJ1-2, with 7 bases matching TRBD1. V was clipped by 4 bases and J by 2 bases; unmatched bases: 7. CDR1 is SNHLY, CDR2 FYNNEI, per germline. The CDR3 has 15 amino acids. CDR3 protein: CASSVQGRLNYGYTF. DNA for the CDR3: TGTGCCAGCAGTGTACAGGGGAGGCTAAACTATGGCTACACCTTC. Full variable domain (missing parts from reference TRBV2 and TRBJ1-2): EPEVTQTPSHQVTQMGQEVILRCVPISNHLYFYWYRQILGQKVEFLVSFYNNEISEKSEIFDDQFSVERPDGSNFTLKIRSTKLEDSAMYFCASSVQGRLNYGYTFGSGTRLTVV.

This clonotype has just a few counts. This rearrangement joins TRBV7-9 to TRBJ1-2; TRBD1 is a possible D gene (5 bases). The CDR3 extends over 16 amino acids. The V gene lost 1 base and the J gene lost 3 bases, with 15 bases spanning the gap. The germline CDR1 and CDR2 sequences are SEHNR and FQNEAQ (reference sequence). The CDR3 protein is CASSLVSGVTDYGYTF. The CDR3 coding sequence is TGTGCCAGCAGCTTAGTGTCGGGGGTAACGGACTATGGCTACACCTTC.

The rearrangement uses TRBV20-1 and TRBJ2-1; TRBD2 agrees at 9 bases. J lost 4 bases, V lost 6 bases, and 10 bases had no gene match. Germline V gene lookup returns CDR1 DFQATT and CDR2 SNEGSKA (reference sequence). This CDR3 is 15 amino acids long. The CDR3 loop reads CSATISGSTYNEQFF. The CDR3 DNA reads TGCAGTGCAACCATTAGCGGGAGCACTTACAATGAGCAGTTCTTC.

The V and J genes are TRBV11-2 and TRBJ2-5; 8 bases map to TRBD2. J lost 4 bases, V lost 5 bases, and 6 bases had no gene match. CDR1 is SGHAT, CDR2 FQNNGV, per germline. The CDR3 has 14 residues. This CDR3 is CASSPPLAGETQYF. The CDR3 DNA reads as TGTGCCAGCAGCCCCCCGCTAGCGGGAGAGACCCAGTACTTC.

This clonotype was seen more than once but under ten times. V and J are TRBV6-2 or TRBV6-3 and TRBJ2-7; 10 nucleotides agree with TRBD2. The CDR3 contains 15 residues. The trim removed 6 bases at V and 3 bases at J, leaving 8 bases unmatched. Germline V CDR1 and CDR2: MNHEY, SVGEGT. This CDR3 reads CASSLIPSGSYEQYF. CDR3 sequence (DNA): TGTGCCAGCAGCCTGATCCCTAGCGGGAGCTACGAGCAGTACTTC.

This clonotype was observed a handful of times. The chain uses TRBV20-1 and TRBJ2-1; tentatively, D is TRBD2 (5 bases). V lost 0 bases to trimming and J lost 11 bases, with 14 bases between them. This CDR3 is 13 amino acids long. Germline V gene sequence: CDR1 DFQATT, CDR2 SNEGSKA (reference sequence). As DNA, the CDR3 is TGCAGTGCTAGAGACCGGACTGGAGATAAGCAGTTCTTC. Its translation: CSARDRTGDKQFF.

This clonotype was seen more than once but under ten times. This chain joins TRBV6-1 and TRBJ1-1; tentatively, D is TRBD1 (6 bases). The germline V gene encodes CDR1 MNHNS and CDR2 SASEGT. Trimming cost V 8 bases and J 0 bases, with 19 bases left between them. CDR3 length: 16 residues. The CDR3 is CASGPGQTKMNTEAFF. Here the CDR3 DNA reads TGTGCCAGCGGACCTGGACAGACCAAGATGAACACTGAAGCTTTCTTT.

This rearrangement joins TRBV6-4 to TRBJ2-1, with 8 bases matching TRBD2. V trimming: 4 bases; J trimming: 0 bases; junction bases outside the gene matches: 5. The CDR3 is 16 residues long. Germline values: CDR1 MRHNA, CDR2 SNTAGT. This chain's CDR3 is CASSVGSGNSYNEQFF. CDR3 in DNA: TGTGCCAGCAGTGTTGGTAGCGGGAACTCCTACAATGAGCAGTTCTTC.

The V and J genes are TRBV5-1 and TRBJ2-3, with D possibly being TRBD2 (5 bases). Looked up from germline, CDR1 is SGHRS and CDR2 is YFSETQ. V was pared by 0 bases and J by 0 bases, with 8 bases between. The CDR3 is made up of 15 amino acids. This chain's CDR3 is CASSLGRGSTDTQYF. The CDR3 DNA is TGCGCCAGCAGCTTGGGTCGCGGGAGCACAGATACGCAGTATTTT.

This clonotype was observed a few times. V gene TRBV6-5 combines with J gene TRBJ2-3, with a weak D call TRBD1 (6 bases). Trimming cost V 0 bases and J 5 bases, with 12 bases left between them. The V gene's germline CDR1 is MNHEY and CDR2 SVGAGI. The CDR3 contains 15 residues. DNA for the CDR3: TGTGCCAGCAGTTACTCAGGCAGGGGCAGAGATACGCAGTATTTT. As protein: CASSYSGRGRDTQYF.

The genes are TRBV25-1 and TRBJ1-1; TRBD1 is a possible D gene (5 bases). Germline V gene sequence: CDR1 MGHDK, CDR2 SYGVNS. V was clipped by 7 bases and J by 1 base, with 10 bases between them. The CDR3 runs 13 residues. The CDR3 bases are TGTGCCAGCACCCGACAGTCGAACACTGAAGCTTTCTTT. Encoded protein: CASTRQSNTEAFF.